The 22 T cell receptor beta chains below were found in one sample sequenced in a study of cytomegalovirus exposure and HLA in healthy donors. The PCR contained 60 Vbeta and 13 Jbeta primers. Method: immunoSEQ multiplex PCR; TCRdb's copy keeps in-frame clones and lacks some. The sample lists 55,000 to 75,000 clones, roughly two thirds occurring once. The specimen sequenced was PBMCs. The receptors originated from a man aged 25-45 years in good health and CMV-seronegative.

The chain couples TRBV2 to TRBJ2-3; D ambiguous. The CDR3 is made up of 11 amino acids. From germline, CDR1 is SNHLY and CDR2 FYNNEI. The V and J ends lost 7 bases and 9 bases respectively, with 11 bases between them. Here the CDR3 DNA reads TGTGCCAGCAAGACCGCGCGGACGCAGTATTTT. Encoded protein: CASKTARTQYF.

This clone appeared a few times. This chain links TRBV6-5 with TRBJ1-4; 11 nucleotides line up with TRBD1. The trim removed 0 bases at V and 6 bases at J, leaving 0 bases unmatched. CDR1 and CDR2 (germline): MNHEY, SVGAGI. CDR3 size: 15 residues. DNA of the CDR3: TGTGCCAGCAGTTACTCGGGACAGGGGGATGAAAAACTGTTTTTT. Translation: CASSYSGQGDEKLFF.

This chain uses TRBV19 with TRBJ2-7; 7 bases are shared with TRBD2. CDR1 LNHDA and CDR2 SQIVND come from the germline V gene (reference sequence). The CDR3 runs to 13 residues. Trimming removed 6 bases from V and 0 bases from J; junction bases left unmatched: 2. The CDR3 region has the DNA TGTGCCAGTAGGCGGGGGTACTCCTACGAGCAGTACTTC. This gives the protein CASRRGYSYEQYF. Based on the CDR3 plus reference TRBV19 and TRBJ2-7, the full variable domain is DGGITQSPKYLFRKEGQNVTLSCEQNLNHDAMYWYRQDPGQGLRLIYYSQIVNDFQKGDIAEGYSVSREKKESFPLTVTSAQKNPTAFYLCASRRGYSYEQYFGPGTRLTVT.

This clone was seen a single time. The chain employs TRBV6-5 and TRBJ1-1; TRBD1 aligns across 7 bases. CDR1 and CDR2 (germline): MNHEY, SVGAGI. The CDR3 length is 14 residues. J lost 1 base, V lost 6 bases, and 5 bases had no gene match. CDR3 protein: CASRRGPGNTEAFF. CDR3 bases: TGTGCCAGCAGAAGGGGGCCGGGGAACACTGAAGCTTTCTTT.

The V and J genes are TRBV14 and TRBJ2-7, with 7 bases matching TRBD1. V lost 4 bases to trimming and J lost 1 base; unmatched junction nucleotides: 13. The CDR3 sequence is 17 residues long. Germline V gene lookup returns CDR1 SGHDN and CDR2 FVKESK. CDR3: CASSPRDSVRGSYEQYF. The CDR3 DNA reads TGTGCCAGCAGCCCCCGGGACAGTGTTCGAGGGTCCTACGAGCAGTACTTC.

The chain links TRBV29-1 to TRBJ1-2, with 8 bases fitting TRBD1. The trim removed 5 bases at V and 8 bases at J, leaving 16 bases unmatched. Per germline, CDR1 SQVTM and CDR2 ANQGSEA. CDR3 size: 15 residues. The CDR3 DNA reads TGCAGCGTTCATCTAGGACAGGGCGCGCTCGGGGGCTACACCTTC. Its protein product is CSVHLGQGALGGYTF.

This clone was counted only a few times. CDR3 protein: CASSLTAGGSNTEAFF. CDR3 bases: TGTGCCAGCAGCTTAACGGCCGGAGGATCGAACACTGAAGCTTTCTTT. This chain uses TRBV7-3 with TRBJ1-1; D is unresolved. V was pared by 0 bases and J by 1 base, with 12 bases between. Germline values: CDR1 SGHTA, CDR2 FQGTGA. The CDR3 contains 16 residues.

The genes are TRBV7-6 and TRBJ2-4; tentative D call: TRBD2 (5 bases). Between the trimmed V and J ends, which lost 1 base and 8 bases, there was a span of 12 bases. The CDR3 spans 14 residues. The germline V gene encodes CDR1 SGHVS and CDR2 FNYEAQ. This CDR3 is CASSLEIGSDIQYF. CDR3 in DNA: TGTGCCAGCAGCTTAGAGATAGGGAGCGACATTCAGTACTTC. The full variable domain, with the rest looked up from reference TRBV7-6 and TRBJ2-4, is GAGVSQSPRYKVTKRGQDVALRCDPISGHVSLYWYRQALGQGPEFLTYFNYEAQQDKSGLPNDRFSAERPEGSISTLTIQRTEQRDSAMYRCASSLEIGSDIQYFGAGTRLSVL.

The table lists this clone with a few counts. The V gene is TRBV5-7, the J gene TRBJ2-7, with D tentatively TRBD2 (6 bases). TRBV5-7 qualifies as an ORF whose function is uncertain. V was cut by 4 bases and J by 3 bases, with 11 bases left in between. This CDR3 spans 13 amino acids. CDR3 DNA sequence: TGTGCCAGCAGCCTGATGGAGGGCTACGAGCAGTACTTC. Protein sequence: CASSLMEGYEQYF.

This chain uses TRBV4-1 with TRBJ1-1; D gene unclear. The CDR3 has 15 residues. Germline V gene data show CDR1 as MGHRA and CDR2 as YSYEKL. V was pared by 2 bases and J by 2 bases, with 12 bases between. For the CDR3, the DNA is TGCGCCAGCAGCCAAAATTTCGGTTCCAACACTGAAGCTTTCTTT. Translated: CASSQNFGSNTEAFF.

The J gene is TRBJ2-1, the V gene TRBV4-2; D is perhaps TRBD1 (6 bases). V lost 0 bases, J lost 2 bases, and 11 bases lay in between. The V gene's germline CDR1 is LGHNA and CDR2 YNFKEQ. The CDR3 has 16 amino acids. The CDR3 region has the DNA TGTGCCAGCAGCCAAGATGTGGGGGCAACCTACAATGAGCAGTTCTTC. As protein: CASSQDVGATYNEQFF.

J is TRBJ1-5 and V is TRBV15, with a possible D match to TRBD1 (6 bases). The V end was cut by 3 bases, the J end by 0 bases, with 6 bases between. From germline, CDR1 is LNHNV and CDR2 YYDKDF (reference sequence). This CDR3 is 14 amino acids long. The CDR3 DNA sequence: TGTGCCACCAGCAGGGACAGTAGCAATCAGCCCCAGCATTTT. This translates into CATSRDSSNQPQHF.

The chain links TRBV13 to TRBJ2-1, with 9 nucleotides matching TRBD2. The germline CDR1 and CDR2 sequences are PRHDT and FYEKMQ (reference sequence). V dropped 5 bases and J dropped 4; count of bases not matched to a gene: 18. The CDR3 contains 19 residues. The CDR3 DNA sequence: TGTGCCAGCAGCAGTCGACAGGGTGCGGGGGGGCCAAAATACAATGAGCAGTTCTTC. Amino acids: CASSSRQGAGGPKYNEQFF. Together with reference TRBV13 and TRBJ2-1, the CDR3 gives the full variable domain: AAGVIQSPRHLIKEKRETATLKCYPIPRHDTVYWYQQGPGQDPQFLISFYEKMQSDKGSIPDRFSAQQFSDYHSELNMSSLELGDSALYFCASSSRQGAGGPKYNEQFFGPGTRLTVL.

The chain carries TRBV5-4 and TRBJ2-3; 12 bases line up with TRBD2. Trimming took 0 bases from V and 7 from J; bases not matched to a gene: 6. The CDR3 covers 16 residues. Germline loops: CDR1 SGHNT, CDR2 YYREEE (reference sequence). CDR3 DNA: TGTGCCAGCAGCTTGGCTCGGCTAGCGGGGGGGAATACGCAGTATTTT. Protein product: CASSLARLAGGNTQYF.

CDR3 sequence reads: CASSLTGNSYEQYF. The CDR3 DNA is TGTGCCAGCAGCTTGACAGGAAACTCCTACGAGCAGTACTTC. This chain joins TRBV11-3 and TRBJ2-7; D is perhaps TRBD1 (6 bases). The germline V and J ends were trimmed by 3 bases and 0 bases, with 9 bases remaining between them. The CDR3 covers 14 residues. The germline V gene encodes CDR1 SGHNT and CDR2 YENEEA.

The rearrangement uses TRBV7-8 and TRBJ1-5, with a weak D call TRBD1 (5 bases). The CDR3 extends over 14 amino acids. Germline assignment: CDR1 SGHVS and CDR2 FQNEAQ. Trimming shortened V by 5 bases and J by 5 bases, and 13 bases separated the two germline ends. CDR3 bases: TGTGCCAGCAGCGCTCAGACAGAGGATCAGCCCCAGCATTTT. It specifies CASSAQTEDQPQHF.

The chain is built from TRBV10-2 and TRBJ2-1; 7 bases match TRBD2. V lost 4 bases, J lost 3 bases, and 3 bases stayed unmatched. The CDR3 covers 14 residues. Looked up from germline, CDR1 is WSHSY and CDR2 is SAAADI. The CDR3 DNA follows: TGCGCCAGCAGTGCGGCTAGCGGCTACAATGAGCAGTTCTTC. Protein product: CASSAASGYNEQFF.

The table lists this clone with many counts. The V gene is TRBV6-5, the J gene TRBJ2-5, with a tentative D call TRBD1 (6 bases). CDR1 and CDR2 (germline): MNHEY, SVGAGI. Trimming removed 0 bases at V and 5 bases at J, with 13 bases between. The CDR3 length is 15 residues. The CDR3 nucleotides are TGTGCCAGCAGTTACTCCGGACAGATCCTCGAGACCCAGTACTTC. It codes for CASSYSGQILETQYF.

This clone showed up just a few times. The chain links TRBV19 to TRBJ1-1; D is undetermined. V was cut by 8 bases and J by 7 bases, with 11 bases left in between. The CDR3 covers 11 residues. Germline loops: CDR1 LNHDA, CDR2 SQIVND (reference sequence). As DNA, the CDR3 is TGTGCCAGTTTTGTTGGCCTTGAAGCTTTCTTT. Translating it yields CASFVGLEAFF.

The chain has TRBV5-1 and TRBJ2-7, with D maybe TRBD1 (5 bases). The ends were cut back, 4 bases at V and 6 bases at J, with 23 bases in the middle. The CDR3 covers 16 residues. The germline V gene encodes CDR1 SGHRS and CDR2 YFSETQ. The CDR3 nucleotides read TGCGCCAGCAGCGCACCCGATTCAGGGTCCCCCGGCGAGCAGTACTTC. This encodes CASSAPDSGSPGEQYF.

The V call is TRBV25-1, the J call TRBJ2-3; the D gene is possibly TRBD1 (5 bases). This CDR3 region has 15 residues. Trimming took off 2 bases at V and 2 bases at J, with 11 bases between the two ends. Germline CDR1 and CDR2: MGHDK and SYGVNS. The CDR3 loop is CASSEIGVLTDTQYF. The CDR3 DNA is TGTGCCAGCAGTGAAATAGGGGTCCTCACAGATACGCAGTATTTT.

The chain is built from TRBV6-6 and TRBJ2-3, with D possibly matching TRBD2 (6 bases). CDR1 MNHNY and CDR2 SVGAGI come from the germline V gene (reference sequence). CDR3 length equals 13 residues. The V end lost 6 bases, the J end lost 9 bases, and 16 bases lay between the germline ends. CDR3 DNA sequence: TGTGCCAGCAGCCAATTCCGCGGGGACACGCAGTATTTT. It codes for CASSQFRGDTQYF.